A selection of T cell receptor beta chains follows, all from one sample in a study of T-cell reconstitution after alpha-beta-depleted transplantation in children. From the PCR reads, TCRdb called clonotypes with MiXCR, one entry per CDR3 protein. The sample includes about 490,000 distinct CDR3 sequences, over 9.5% of them seen just once. Sequencing was performed on PBMCs, taken before TCRalphabeta/CD19-depleted stem cell transplant. The origin of the receptors is a child under 10 years old with inherited bone marrow failure, due to receive a stem cell transplant. Both conserved end residues are part of each CDR3. D genes are given only for firm matches. Size is stated for part of the rows, as once, few or many counts, or as a class when the clone is expanded.

>NA|few|TRBV19|TRBJ2-3
CASSIVAVADTQYF
>TRBD1|many|TRBV19|TRBJ2-1
CASSDLGQVYNEQFF
>TRBD1|few|TRBV6-5|TRBJ2-6
CASSYGPAEGAAGANVLTF
>TRBD2|many|TRBV11-1|TRBJ2-2
CASSSPGRANTGELFF
>NA|many|TRBV24-1|TRBJ2-1
CATSDPDAGRRFEQFF
>NA|NA|TRBV29-1|TRBJ1-2
CSVEDFSGHTLNYGYTF
>NA|NA|TRBV6-1|TRBJ1-3
CASSITPGRGGNTIYF
>NA|many|TRBV12-3/TRBV12-4|TRBJ2-3
CASRPTGSHTDTQYF
>NA|many|TRBV20-1|TRBJ2-3
CSARGRTDTQYF
>NA|NA|TRBV7-2|TRBJ1-6
CASSLWPDFNSPLHF